Listed below are T cell receptor beta chains from one sample, sequenced in a study of blood T cell repertoires in COVID-19. The assay was immunoSEQ multiplex PCR, and TCRdb's table has in-frame clones only and misses some. The repertoire holds about 120,000 clones, with more than 65% as singletons. The material sequenced was peripheral blood. The receptors derive from a woman aged 65 to 85 with acute or convalescent COVID-19. Both conserved end residues are part of each CDR3. The D gene is left open where the match is weak. Clone size is stated in some rows and not others, as once, few, many or a class when expanded.

size	V	J	D	DNA	CDR3
.	TRBV2	TRBJ1-1	.	TGTGCCAGCAGGGTAGTCGGGACAAAAGAAGCTTTCTTT	CASRVVGTKEAFF
.	TRBV7-9	TRBJ2-7	TRBD1	TGTGCCAGCAGCTCAGACAGGGTGTATCCCTACGAGCAGTACTTC	CASSSDRVYPYEQYF
.	TRBV30	TRBJ1-6	TRBD1	TGTGCCTGGAGTTTGACAGGGGGTAATTCACCCCTCCACTTT	CAWSLTGGNSPLHF
.	TRBV27	TRBJ1-6	.	TGTGCCAGCAGCGGGGGGTCCTATAATTCACCCCTCCACTTT	CASSGGSYNSPLHF
.	TRBV6-2/TRBV6-3	TRBJ2-7	.	TGTGCCAGCAGTTACATCGGCGAGCAGTACTTC	CASSYIGEQYF
few	TRBV29-1	TRBJ2-7	TRBD2	TGCAGCGTTGAAGGGGGAGGGAAAAGCTCCTACGAGCAGTACTTC	CSVEGGGKSSYEQYF
.	TRBV29-1	TRBJ1-6	.	TGCAGCGTTTCCGAGCGGTATAATTCACCCCTCCACTTT	CSVSERYNSPLHF
.	TRBV6-6	TRBJ1-2	.	TGTGCCAGCAGTTACTCCCCAGGGGCCGGTTGGTATGGCTACACCTTC	CASSYSPGAGWYGYTF
.	TRBV19	TRBJ1-5	TRBD1	TGTGCCAGTAGTGCCTCGGGACAGGGAAGAGGAGTCGGCAATCAGCCCCAGCATTTT	CASSASGQGRGVGNQPQHF
few	TRBV7-8	TRBJ2-1	.	TGTGCCAGCAGCTTGGGCCGAAGGGAGAGCTCCTACAATGAGCAGTTCTTC	CASSLGRRESSYNEQFF
.	TRBV6-5	TRBJ1-2	.	TGTGCCAGCGTACCAGGGGACAACTATGGCTACACCTTC	CASVPGDNYGYTF
few	TRBV2	TRBJ2-7	TRBD2	TGTGCCAGCAGTGATGGCGGGAGCTCCTACGAGCAGTACTTC	CASSDGGSSYEQYF
.	TRBV18	TRBJ1-2	.	TGTGCCAGCTCACCACGCGGAACAGGCTATGGCTACACCTTC	CASSPRGTGYGYTF
.	TRBV9	TRBJ1-2	.	TGTGCCAGCAGCGAGTCCGGGTTGAACTATGGCTACACCTTC	CASSESGLNYGYTF
few	TRBV5-4	TRBJ1-6	.	TGTGCCAGCAGCGTGGTTAGGAGCTCCTATAATTCACCCCTCCACTTT	CASSVVRSSYNSPLHF
.	TRBV4-3	TRBJ2-4	.	TGCGCCAGCAGCCGTGGACTGCAGCGTGGAGGCATTCAGTACTTC	CASSRGLQRGGIQYF
.	TRBV3-1/TRBV3-2	TRBJ1-1	.	TGTGCCAGCAGCCGAGGTACGAATCTGAACACTGAAGCTTTCTTT	CASSRGTNLNTEAFF
.	TRBV9	TRBJ2-5	.	TGTGCCAGCAGCGTAGGGGCAGTCTACCAAGAGACCCAGTACTTC	CASSVGAVYQETQYF
.	TRBV5-1	TRBJ2-7	TRBD2	TGCGCCAGCAGCTTTCGTGAGCGGGAGGGCCTTAAGTACTTC	CASSFREREGLKYF
.	TRBV4-2	TRBJ1-2	.	TGTGCCAGCAGCTCCGACTATGGCTACACCTTC	CASSSDYGYTF
few	TRBV19	TRBJ2-3	TRBD2	TGTGCCAGTAGTATTCGGAGCGGGGTAGGATCAGATACGCAGTATTTT	CASSIRSGVGSDTQYF
.	TRBV7-2	TRBJ2-1	TRBD1	TGTGCCAGCAGCTTAAGCCGGGACAGGGGCCTTTTTTACAATGAGCAGTTCTTC	CASSLSRDRGLFYNEQFF
.	TRBV9	TRBJ1-2	.	TGTGCCAGCAGCGTACAGCCCGGGGGGGGCTATGGCTACACCTTC	CASSVQPGGGYGYTF
.	TRBV6-2/TRBV6-3	TRBJ2-7	.	TGTGCCAGCAGTTACGGGACAAAATACGAGCAGTACTTC	CASSYGTKYEQYF
few	TRBV6-5	TRBJ2-7	TRBD1	TGTGCCAGCAGGGTCGGGGACAGGGATTGGCACTTC	CASRVGDRDWHF
.	TRBV7-6	TRBJ2-1	TRBD2	TGTGCCAGCAGCCTTCGGACTAGCGATCCCTTAATTGAGCAGTTCTTC	CASSLRTSDPLIEQFF
few	TRBV30	TRBJ2-1	TRBD1	TGTGCCTGGAGCCGACCGGGACAGGGATACAATGAGCAGTTCTTC	CAWSRPGQGYNEQFF
few	TRBV7-9	TRBJ1-1	.	TGTGCCAGCAGCCCGGGGACGGCGGGGACTGAAGCTTTCTTT	CASSPGTAGTEAFF
few	TRBV29-1	TRBJ2-1	.	TGCAGCGTTTACAGGAGCTCCTACAATGAGCAGTTCTTC	CSVYRSSYNEQFF
.	TRBV28	TRBJ1-1	TRBD1	TGTGCCAGCAGAGAACAGGGGCTGGGGAACACTGAAGCTTTCTTT	CASREQGLGNTEAFF
.	TRBV11-2	TRBJ2-7	.	TGTGCCAGCAGCCCGACTATATATCTCTACGAGCAGTACTTC	CASSPTIYLYEQYF
.	TRBV9	TRBJ1-1	.	TGTGCCAGCAGCGTAAAAAGTGAGGACTTTGCTTTCTTT	CASSVKSEDFAFF
.	TRBV15	TRBJ2-1	TRBD2	TGTGCCACCAGCAGAGATCGGGAGCGGGAGTACCCCAATGAGCAGTTCTTC	CATSRDREREYPNEQFF
.	TRBV12-3/TRBV12-4	TRBJ2-2	.	TGTGTTAACAGAGCGAACACCGGGGAGCTGTTTTTT	CVNRANTGELFF
few	TRBV11-2	TRBJ1-6	.	TGTGCCAGCAGCTTATCGCTCCCAGGGAAATCACCCCTCCACTTT	CASSLSLPGKSPLHF
few	TRBV6-4	TRBJ2-6	TRBD1	TGTGCCAGCAAAAGCTGGGACAGGGTAGACCCTGGGGCCAACGTCCTGACTTTC	CASKSWDRVDPGANVLTF
.	TRBV28	TRBJ2-3	TRBD1	TGTGCCAGCAGTTTATTCCCCACTCGACAGGGCGCAGATACGCAGTATTTT	CASSLFPTRQGADTQYF
.	TRBV5-4	TRBJ1-6	TRBD1	TGTGCCAGCAGCTCAGGGGGCGCAAGGTCCTATAATTCACCCCTCCACTTT	CASSSGGARSYNSPLHF
.	TRBV29-1	TRBJ1-2	TRBD1	TGCAGCGTGGGGGACAGGGGAGAGTATGGCTACACCTTC	CSVGDRGEYGYTF
few	TRBV5-1	TRBJ2-2	.	TGCGCCAGCAGCTCGTCAATGGGGGGTACCGGGGAGCTGTTTTTT	CASSSSMGGTGELFF
.	TRBV19	TRBJ1-1	TRBD1	TGTGCCAGTAGTGACCAGGGGGCGATTCACATGGACACTGAAGCTTTCTTT	CASSDQGAIHMDTEAFF
many	TRBV5-4	TRBJ2-5	.	TGTGCCAGCAGCTTGGCTGGGCCCGACGGGGGGACCCAGTACTTC	CASSLAGPDGGTQYF
.	TRBV9	TRBJ2-5	TRBD1	TGTGCCAGCAGCACAGGGACAGGGGAGACCCAGTACTTC	CASSTGTGETQYF
few	TRBV3-1/TRBV3-2	TRBJ2-7	TRBD2	TGTGCCAGCAGCCCCCTGCCGGGGGGGAGCTCCTACGAGCAGTACTTC	CASSPLPGGSSYEQYF
.	TRBV5-4	TRBJ2-7	TRBD2	TGTGCCAGCAGCCCGGGACTAGTGGACTACGAGCAGTACTTC	CASSPGLVDYEQYF
.	TRBV7-8	TRBJ1-1	TRBD1	TGTGCCAGCAGTGGACAGGGGGGGACTGAAGCTTTCTTT	CASSGQGGTEAFF
.	TRBV18	TRBJ1-1	TRBD1	TGTGCCAGCTCACCTAGACAGGGATTCACTGAAGCTTTCTTT	CASSPRQGFTEAFF
.	TRBV27	TRBJ2-3	.	TGTGCCAGCACCCCCAGGGGTGGGGGCCGCACAGATACGCAGTATTTT	CASTPRGGGRTDTQYF
.	TRBV29-1	TRBJ1-5	TRBD1	TGCAGCGTTCGGACAGGGGCCGATCAGCCCCAGCATTTT	CSVRTGADQPQHF